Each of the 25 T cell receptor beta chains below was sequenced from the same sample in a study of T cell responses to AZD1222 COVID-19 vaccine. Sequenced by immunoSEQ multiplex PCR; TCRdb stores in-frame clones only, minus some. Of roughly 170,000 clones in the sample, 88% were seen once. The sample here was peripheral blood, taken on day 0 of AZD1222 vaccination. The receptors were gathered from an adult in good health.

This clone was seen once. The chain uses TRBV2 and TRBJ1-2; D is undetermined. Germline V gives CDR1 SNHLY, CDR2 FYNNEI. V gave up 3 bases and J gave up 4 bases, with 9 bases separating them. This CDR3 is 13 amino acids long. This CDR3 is CASSDGQIYGYTF. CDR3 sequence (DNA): TGTGCCAGCAGTGATGGGCAGATCTATGGCTACACCTTC.

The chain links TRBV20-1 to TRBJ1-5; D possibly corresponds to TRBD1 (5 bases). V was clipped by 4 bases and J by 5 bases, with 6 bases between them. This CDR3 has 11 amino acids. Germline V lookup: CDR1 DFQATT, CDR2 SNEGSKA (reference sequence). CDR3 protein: CSAKGDQPQHF. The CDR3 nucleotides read TGCAGTGCTAAAGGGGATCAGCCCCAGCATTTT.

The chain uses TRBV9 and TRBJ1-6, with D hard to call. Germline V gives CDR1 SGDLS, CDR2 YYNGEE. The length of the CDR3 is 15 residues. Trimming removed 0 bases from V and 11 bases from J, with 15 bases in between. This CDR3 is CASSVVGGGGTPLHF. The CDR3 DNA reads TGTGCCAGCAGCGTAGTTGGAGGCGGTGGGACACCCCTCCACTTT.

In DNA, the CDR3 is TGTGCCAGCAGCCTCCACACGGGGCCCGAGCAGTACTTC. Protein sequence: CASSLHTGPEQYF. The chain uses TRBV25-1 and TRBJ2-7; D may match TRBD1 or TRBD2 (5 bases each). CDR1 and CDR2 (germline): MGHDK, SYGVNS. Trimming pared 6 bases from V and 6 bases from J, leaving 15 bases between. There are 13 residues in the CDR3.

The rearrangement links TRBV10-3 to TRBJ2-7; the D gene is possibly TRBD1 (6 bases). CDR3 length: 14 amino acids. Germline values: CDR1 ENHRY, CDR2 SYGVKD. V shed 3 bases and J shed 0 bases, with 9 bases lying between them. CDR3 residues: CAISEQGTSYEQYF. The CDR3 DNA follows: TGTGCCATCAGTGAACAGGGTACCTCCTACGAGCAGTACTTC.

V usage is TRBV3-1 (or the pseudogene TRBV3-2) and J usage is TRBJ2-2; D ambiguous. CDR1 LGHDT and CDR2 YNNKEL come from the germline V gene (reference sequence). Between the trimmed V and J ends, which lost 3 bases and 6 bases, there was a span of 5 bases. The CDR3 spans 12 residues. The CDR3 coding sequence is TGTGCCAGCAGCCAGGGTTCCGGGGAGCTGTTTTTT. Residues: CASSQGSGELFF.

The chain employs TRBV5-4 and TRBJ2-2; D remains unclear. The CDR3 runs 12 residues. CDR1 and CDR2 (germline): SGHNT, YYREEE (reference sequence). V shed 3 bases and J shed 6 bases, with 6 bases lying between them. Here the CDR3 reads CASSWDAGELFF. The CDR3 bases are TGTGCCAGCAGCTGGGATGCCGGGGAGCTGTTTTTT.

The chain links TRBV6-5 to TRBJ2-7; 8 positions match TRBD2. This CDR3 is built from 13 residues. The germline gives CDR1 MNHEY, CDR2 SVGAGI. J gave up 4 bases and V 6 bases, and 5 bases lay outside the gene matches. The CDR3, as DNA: TGTGCCAGCAGCTCCGGGAGGGCTTACGAGCAGTACTTC. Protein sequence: CASSSGRAYEQYF.

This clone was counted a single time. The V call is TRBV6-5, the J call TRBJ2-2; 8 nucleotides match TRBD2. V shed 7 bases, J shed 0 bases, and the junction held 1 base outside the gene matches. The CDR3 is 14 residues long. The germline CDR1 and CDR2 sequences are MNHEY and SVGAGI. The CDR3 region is CASILAANTGELFF. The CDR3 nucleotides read TGTGCCAGCATACTAGCGGCGAACACCGGGGAGCTGTTTTTT.

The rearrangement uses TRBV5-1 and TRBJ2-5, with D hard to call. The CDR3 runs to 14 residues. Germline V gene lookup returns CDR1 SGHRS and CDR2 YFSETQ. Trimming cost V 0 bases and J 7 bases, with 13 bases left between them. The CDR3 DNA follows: TGCGCCAGCAGCTTGGAGGGTTTCGGGCGGACCCAGTACTTC. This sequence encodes CASSLEGFGRTQYF.

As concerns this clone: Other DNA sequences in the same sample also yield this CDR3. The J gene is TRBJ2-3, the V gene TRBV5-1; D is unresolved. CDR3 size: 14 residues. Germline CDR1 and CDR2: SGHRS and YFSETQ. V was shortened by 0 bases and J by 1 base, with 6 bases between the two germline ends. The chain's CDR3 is CASSLEGGTDTQYF. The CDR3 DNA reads TGCGCCAGCAGCTTGGAAGGAGGCACAGATACGCAGTATTTT. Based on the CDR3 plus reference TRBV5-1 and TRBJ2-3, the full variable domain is KAGVTQTPRYLIKTRGQQVTLSCSPISGHRSVSWYQQTPGQGLQFLFEYFSETQRNKGNFPGRFSGRQFSNSRSEMNVSTLELGDSALYLCASSLEGGTDTQYFGPGTRLTVL.

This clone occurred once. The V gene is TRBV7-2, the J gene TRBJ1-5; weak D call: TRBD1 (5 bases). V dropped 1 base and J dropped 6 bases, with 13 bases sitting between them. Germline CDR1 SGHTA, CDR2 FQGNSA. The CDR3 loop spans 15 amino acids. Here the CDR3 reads CASSLVRGVGQPQHF. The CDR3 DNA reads TGTGCCAGCAGCTTAGTAAGAGGGGTCGGTCAGCCCCAGCATTTT. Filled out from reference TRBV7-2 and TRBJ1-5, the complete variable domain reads GAGVSQSPSNKVTEKGKDVELRCDPISGHTALYWYRQSLGQGLEFLIYFQGNSAPDKSGLPSDRFSAERTGGSVSTLTIQRTQQEDSAVYLCASSLVRGVGQPQHFGDGTRLSIL.

CDR3 sequence: CASRQDRGHYGYTF. The CDR3 DNA reads as TGTGCCAGCAGACAGGACAGGGGCCACTATGGCTACACCTTC. V gene TRBV6-5 combines with J gene TRBJ1-2, with 9 bases fitting TRBD1. Germline CDR1 MNHEY, CDR2 SVGAGI. The CDR3 is 14 amino acids. With 6 bases clipped from V and 3 bases from J, the junction kept 5 bases outside the gene matches.

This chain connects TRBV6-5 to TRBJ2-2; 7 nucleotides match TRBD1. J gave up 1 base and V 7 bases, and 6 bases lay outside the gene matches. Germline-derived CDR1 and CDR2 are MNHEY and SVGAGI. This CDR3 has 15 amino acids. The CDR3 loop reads CASKAQGLNTGELFF. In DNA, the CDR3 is TGTGCCAGCAAGGCACAGGGGCTGAACACCGGGGAGCTGTTTTTT.

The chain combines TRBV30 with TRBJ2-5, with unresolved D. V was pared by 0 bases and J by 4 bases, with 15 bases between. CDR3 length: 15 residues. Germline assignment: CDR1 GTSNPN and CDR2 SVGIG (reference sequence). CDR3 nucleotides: TGTGCCTGGAGTGTATCTTTCAGGCTTCCAGAGACCCAGTACTTC. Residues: CAWSVSFRLPETQYF.

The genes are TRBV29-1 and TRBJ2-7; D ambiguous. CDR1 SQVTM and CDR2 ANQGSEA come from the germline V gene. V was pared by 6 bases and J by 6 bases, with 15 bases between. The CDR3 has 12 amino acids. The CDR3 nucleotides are TGCAGCGTGGACCTTGCCGTAGGCGAGCAGTACTTC. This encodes CSVDLAVGEQYF.

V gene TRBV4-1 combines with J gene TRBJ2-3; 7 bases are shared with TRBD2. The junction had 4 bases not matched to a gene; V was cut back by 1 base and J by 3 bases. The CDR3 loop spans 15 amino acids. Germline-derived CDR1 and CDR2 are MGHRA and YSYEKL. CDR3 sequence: CASSQVLAETDTQYF. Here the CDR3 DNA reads TGCGCCAGCAGCCAAGTCCTAGCGGAGACAGATACGCAGTATTTT.

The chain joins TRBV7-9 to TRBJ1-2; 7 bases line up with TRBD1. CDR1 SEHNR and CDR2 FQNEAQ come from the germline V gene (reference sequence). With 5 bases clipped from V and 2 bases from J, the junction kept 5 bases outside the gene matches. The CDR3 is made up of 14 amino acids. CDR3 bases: TGTGCCAGCAGCCGAAGACAGGGAAACTATGGCTACACCTTC. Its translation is CASSRRQGNYGYTF.

This CDR3 is CASSPPAGTGELFF. Here the CDR3 DNA reads TGTGCCAGCAGCCCACCCGCCGGCACCGGGGAGCTGTTTTTT. The chain joins TRBV11-2 to TRBJ2-2; D remains ambiguous. Germline V gene data show CDR1 as SGHAT and CDR2 as FQNNGV. The CDR3 is 14 residues long. The V and J ends lost 5 bases and 4 bases respectively, with 11 bases between them.

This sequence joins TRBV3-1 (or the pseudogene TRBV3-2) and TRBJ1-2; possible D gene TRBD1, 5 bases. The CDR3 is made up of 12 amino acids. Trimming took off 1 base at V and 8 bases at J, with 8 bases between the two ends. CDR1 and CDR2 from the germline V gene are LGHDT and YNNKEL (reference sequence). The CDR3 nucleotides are TGTGCCAGCAGCCAAGCAGGGATCGGCTACACCTTC. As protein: CASSQAGIGYTF.

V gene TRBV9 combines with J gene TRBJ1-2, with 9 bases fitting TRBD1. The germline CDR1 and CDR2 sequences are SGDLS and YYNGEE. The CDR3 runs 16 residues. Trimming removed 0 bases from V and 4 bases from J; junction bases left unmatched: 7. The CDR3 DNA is TGTGCCAGCAGCGTAGGTCGGACAGGGGACGCCTATGGCTACACCTTC. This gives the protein CASSVGRTGDAYGYTF.

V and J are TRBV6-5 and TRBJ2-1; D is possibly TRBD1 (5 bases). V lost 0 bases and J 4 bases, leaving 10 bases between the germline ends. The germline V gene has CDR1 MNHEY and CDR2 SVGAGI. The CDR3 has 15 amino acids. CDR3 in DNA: TGTGCCAGCAGTTACTCTCAGGGTTCGTACAATGAGCAGTTCTTC. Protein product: CASSYSQGSYNEQFF.

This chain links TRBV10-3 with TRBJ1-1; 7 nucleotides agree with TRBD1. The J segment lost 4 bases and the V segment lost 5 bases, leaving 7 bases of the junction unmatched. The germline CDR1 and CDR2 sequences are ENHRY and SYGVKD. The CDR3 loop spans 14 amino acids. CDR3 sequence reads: CAISPTGMTTEAFF. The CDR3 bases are TGTGCCATCAGTCCGACAGGGATGACCACTGAAGCTTTCTTT.

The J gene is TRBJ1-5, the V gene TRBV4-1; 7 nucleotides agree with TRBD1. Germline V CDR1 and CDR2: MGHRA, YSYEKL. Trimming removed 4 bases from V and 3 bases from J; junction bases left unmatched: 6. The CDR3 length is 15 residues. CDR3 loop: CASSPGQWVNQPQHF. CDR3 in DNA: TGCGCCAGCAGCCCGGGACAGTGGGTCAATCAGCCCCAGCATTTT.

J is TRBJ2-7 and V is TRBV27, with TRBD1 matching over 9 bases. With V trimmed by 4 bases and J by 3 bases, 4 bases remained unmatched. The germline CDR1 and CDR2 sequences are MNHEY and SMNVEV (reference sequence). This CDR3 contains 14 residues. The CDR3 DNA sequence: TGTGCCAGCAGTTCCGGGACAGGGCTCTACGAGCAGTACTTC. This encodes CASSSGTGLYEQYF.